Listed below are T cell receptor beta chains from one sample, sequenced in a study of T-cell memory formation after mild COVID-19. TCRdb re-called the 5' RACE reads through MiXCR, storing one row per CDR3 protein. The table has 450,000 or so distinct CDR3 sequences, 20% seen once. The sample taken for sequencing was PBMCs or a T cell subset sorted from them (not recorded which). These receptors were taken from an adult woman who had mild COVID-19 (a few samples of this study predate the infection). Cell type and time point are not known. Both conserved end residues are part of each CDR3. Fields, in order: CDR3 DNA, CDR3 protein, CDR3 length, J gene, clone size, D gene, V gene. A D gene is named only where the DNA matches it firmly. Clone size is given for some rows only: seen once, a few or many times, or a class if the clone is expanded.

CDR3 DNA: TGTGCCAGCAGTTGGAGCGAGACAGGGATCATGATGAACACTGAAGCTTTCTTT
CDR3 protein: CASSWSETGIMMNTEAFF
CDR3 length: 18
J gene: TRBJ1-1
clone size: NA
D gene: TRBD1
V gene: TRBV6-2/TRBV6-3

CDR3 DNA: TGTGCCAGTAGTTCTCCCTCTGGGTTAAACACTGAAGCTTTCTTT
CDR3 protein: CASSSPSGLNTEAFF
CDR3 length: 15
J gene: TRBJ1-1
clone size: NA
D gene: NA
V gene: TRBV19

CDR3 DNA: TGTGCCAGCAGCTTAGCGGGAGTTAATGAAAAACTGTTTTTT
CDR3 protein: CASSLAGVNEKLFF
CDR3 length: 14
J gene: TRBJ1-4
clone size: NA
D gene: NA
V gene: TRBV7-9

CDR3 DNA: TGCAGTGCTAGACGGGAGGGATCCTTAGCTAACTATGGCTACACCTTC
CDR3 protein: CSARREGSLANYGYTF
CDR3 length: 16
J gene: TRBJ1-2
clone size: few
D gene: NA
V gene: TRBV20-1

CDR3 DNA: TGCGCCAGCAGCTTGCAGACTGGCGAGCAGTACTTC
CDR3 protein: CASSLQTGEQYF
CDR3 length: 12
J gene: TRBJ2-7
clone size: many
D gene: NA
V gene: TRBV5-1

CDR3 DNA: TGCAGCGTGAACCATTTCGGTGGCTACACCTTC
CDR3 protein: CSVNHFGGYTF
CDR3 length: 11
J gene: TRBJ1-2
clone size: NA
D gene: NA
V gene: TRBV29-1

CDR3 DNA: TGTGCCAGCCAAACCGCTAGCGGGGTCTACGAGCAGTACTTC
CDR3 protein: CASQTASGVYEQYF
CDR3 length: 14
J gene: TRBJ2-7
clone size: NA
D gene: TRBD2
V gene: TRBV7-9

CDR3 DNA: TGCGCCAGCAGCGTGACACAGGGGAACTATGGCTACACCTTC
CDR3 protein: CASSVTQGNYGYTF
CDR3 length: 14
J gene: TRBJ1-2
clone size: many
D gene: TRBD1
V gene: TRBV5-1

CDR3 DNA: TGCGCCAGCAGCCATGAACTACCGGGACAAGCTAAGAACACTGAAGCTTTCTTT
CDR3 protein: CASSHELPGQAKNTEAFF
CDR3 length: 18
J gene: TRBJ1-1
clone size: once
D gene: NA
V gene: TRBV4-3

CDR3 DNA: TGTGCCAGCAGTTACTCGTCCGGGAGGACTGAAGCTTTCTTT
CDR3 protein: CASSYSSGRTEAFF
CDR3 length: 14
J gene: TRBJ1-1
clone size: few
D gene: NA
V gene: TRBV6-5

CDR3 DNA: TGCAGCGTTGATGTTAGTCAGACACGCACCGAAGCTTTCTTT
CDR3 protein: CSVDVSQTRTEAFF
CDR3 length: 14
J gene: TRBJ1-1
clone size: few
D gene: NA
V gene: TRBV29-1

CDR3 DNA: TGTGCCAGCAGGACCCGTAAAGGGGGCATCGAGACCCAGTACTTC
CDR3 protein: CASRTRKGGIETQYF
CDR3 length: 15
J gene: TRBJ2-5
clone size: NA
D gene: TRBD1
V gene: TRBV12-3/TRBV12-4

CDR3 DNA: TGTGCCAGCTCCCCGTTCGGGGCAACTAGCACAGATACGCAGTATTTT
CDR3 protein: CASSPFGATSTDTQYF
CDR3 length: 16
J gene: TRBJ2-3
clone size: NA
D gene: NA
V gene: TRBV18

CDR3 DNA: TGCAGTGCTAGCCCAGCGGGGAGCTCCTACAATGAGCAGTTCTTC
CDR3 protein: CSASPAGSSYNEQFF
CDR3 length: 15
J gene: TRBJ2-1
clone size: NA
D gene: TRBD2
V gene: TRBV20-1

CDR3 DNA: TGTGCCAGCAGCAAAATCCCGGGACAGGGGGCGGTTGGTAAAGCTTTCTTT
CDR3 protein: CASSKIPGQGAVGKAFF
CDR3 length: 17
J gene: TRBJ1-1
clone size: NA
D gene: TRBD1
V gene: TRBV12-3/TRBV12-4

CDR3 DNA: TGTGCCAGCAGCTTAGTACTAGCGGGAACGGACAATGAGCAGTTCTTC
CDR3 protein: CASSLVLAGTDNEQFF
CDR3 length: 16
J gene: TRBJ2-1
clone size: few
D gene: TRBD2
V gene: TRBV7-9

CDR3 DNA: TGTGCCAGCAGCTCCAGGGAGAACTATGGCTACACCTTC
CDR3 protein: CASSSRENYGYTF
CDR3 length: 13
J gene: TRBJ1-2
clone size: few
D gene: NA
V gene: TRBV7-2

CDR3 DNA: TGTGCCAGCAGCGATCCGTGGCGGCAGGGGATAAACTATGGCTACACCTTC
CDR3 protein: CASSDPWRQGINYGYTF
CDR3 length: 17
J gene: TRBJ1-2
clone size: NA
D gene: NA
V gene: TRBV7-2

CDR3 DNA: TGTGCCAGCAGCTTCTCGAATGGTAATGAAAAACTGTTTTTT
CDR3 protein: CASSFSNGNEKLFF
CDR3 length: 14
J gene: TRBJ1-4
clone size: NA
D gene: NA
V gene: TRBV5-6

CDR3 DNA: TGTGCCAGCACCCCCCGGGCCTTTTACACCGGGGAGCTGTTTTTT
CDR3 protein: CASTPRAFYTGELFF
CDR3 length: 15
J gene: TRBJ2-2
clone size: few
D gene: NA
V gene: TRBV6-5

CDR3 DNA: TGTGCCAGCAGTGAAGAATGGGGTGGATATGGCTACACCTTC
CDR3 protein: CASSEEWGGYGYTF
CDR3 length: 14
J gene: TRBJ1-2
clone size: NA
D gene: NA
V gene: TRBV25-1

CDR3 DNA: TGTGCCTATACGACAGGGGGTTCACCCCTCCACTTT
CDR3 protein: CAYTTGGSPLHF
CDR3 length: 12
J gene: TRBJ1-6
clone size: NA
D gene: TRBD1
V gene: TRBV30

CDR3 DNA: TGCGCCAGCAGCTTGATGACTGAAGAGACCCAGTACTTC
CDR3 protein: CASSLMTEETQYF
CDR3 length: 13
J gene: TRBJ2-5
clone size: NA
D gene: NA
V gene: TRBV5-1

CDR3 DNA: TGCGCCAGCAGCTTCGAGGCAGGGGCGGGCACTGAAGCTTTCTTT
CDR3 protein: CASSFEAGAGTEAFF
CDR3 length: 15
J gene: TRBJ1-1
clone size: NA
D gene: NA
V gene: TRBV5-1